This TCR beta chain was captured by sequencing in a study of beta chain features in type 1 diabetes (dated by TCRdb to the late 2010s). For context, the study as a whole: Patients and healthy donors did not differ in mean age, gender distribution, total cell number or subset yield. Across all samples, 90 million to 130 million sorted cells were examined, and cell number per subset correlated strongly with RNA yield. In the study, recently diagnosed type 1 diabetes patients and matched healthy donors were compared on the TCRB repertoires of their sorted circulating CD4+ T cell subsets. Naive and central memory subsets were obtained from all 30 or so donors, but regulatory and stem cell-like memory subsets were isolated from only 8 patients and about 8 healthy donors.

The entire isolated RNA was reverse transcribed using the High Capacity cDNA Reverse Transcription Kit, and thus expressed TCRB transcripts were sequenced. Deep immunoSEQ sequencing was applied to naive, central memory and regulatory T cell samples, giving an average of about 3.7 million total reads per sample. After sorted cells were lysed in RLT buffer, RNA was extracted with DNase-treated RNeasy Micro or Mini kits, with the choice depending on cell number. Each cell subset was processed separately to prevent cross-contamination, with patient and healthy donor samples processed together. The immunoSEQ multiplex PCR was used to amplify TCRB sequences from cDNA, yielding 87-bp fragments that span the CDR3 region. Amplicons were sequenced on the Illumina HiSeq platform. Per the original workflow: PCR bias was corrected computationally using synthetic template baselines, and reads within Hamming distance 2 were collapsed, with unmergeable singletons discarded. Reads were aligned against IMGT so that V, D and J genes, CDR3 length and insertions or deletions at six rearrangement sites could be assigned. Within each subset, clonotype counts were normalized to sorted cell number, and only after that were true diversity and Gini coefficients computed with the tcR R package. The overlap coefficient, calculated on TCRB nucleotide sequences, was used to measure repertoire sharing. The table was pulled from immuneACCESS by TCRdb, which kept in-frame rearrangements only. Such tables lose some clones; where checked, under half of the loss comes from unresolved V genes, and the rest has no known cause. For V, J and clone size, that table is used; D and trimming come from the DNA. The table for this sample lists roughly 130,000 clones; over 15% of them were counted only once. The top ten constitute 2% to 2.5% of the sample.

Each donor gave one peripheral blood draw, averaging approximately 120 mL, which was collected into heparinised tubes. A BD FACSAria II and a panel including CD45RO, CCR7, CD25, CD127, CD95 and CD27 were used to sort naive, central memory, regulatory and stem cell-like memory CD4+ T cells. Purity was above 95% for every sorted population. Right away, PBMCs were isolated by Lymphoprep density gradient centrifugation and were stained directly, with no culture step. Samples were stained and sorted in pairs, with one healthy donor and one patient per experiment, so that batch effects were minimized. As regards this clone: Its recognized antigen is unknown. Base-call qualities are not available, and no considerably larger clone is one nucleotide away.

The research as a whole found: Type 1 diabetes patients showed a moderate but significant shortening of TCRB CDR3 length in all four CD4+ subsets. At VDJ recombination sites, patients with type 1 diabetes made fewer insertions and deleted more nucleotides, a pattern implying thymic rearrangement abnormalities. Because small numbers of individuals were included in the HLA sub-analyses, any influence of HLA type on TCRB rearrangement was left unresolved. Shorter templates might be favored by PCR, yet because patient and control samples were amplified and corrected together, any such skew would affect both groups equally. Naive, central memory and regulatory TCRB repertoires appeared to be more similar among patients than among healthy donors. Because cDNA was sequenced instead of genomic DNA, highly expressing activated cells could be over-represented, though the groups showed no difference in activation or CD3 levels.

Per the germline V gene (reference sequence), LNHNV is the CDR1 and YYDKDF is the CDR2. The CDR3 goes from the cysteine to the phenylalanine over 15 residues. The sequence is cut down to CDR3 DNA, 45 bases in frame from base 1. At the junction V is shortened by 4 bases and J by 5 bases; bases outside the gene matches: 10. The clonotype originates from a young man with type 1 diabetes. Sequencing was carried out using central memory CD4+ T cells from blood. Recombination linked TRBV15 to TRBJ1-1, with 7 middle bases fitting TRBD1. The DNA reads TGTGCCACCAGCACACGACAGGGCAAAGGAACTGAAGCTTTCTTT. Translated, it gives CATSTRQGKGTEAFF.